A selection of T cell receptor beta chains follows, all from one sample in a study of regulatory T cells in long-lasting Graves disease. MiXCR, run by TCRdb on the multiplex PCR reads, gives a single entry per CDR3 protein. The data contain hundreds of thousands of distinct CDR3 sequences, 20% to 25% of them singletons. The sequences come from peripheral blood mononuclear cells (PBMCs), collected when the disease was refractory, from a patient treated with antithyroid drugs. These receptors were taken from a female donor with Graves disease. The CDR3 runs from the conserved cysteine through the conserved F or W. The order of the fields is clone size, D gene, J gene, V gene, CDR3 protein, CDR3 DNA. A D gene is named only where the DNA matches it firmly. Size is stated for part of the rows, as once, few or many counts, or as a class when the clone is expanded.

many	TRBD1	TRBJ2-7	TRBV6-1	CASRISGQGIAYEQYF	TGTGCCAGCAGGATCTCCGGACAGGGGATCGCCTACGAGCAGTACTTC
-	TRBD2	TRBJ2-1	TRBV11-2	CASSLGLAGILDEQFF	TGTGCCAGCAGCTTAGGACTAGCGGGAATCCTGGATGAGCAGTTCTTC
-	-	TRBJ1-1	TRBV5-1	CASSLFSTTEAFF	TGCGCCAGCAGCTTATTCAGTACGACTGAAGCTTTCTTT
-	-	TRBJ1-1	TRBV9	CASSVETGTEASF	TGTGCCAGCAGCGTAGAAACTGGCACTGAAGCTTCCTTT
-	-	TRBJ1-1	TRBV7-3	CASSLFGAGFEAFF	TGTGCCAGCAGCTTATTCGGGGCAGGGTTTGAAGCTTTCTTT
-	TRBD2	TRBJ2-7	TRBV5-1	CASTGTSAPYEQYF	TGCGCCAGCACGGGAACTAGCGCTCCTTACGAGCAGTACTTC
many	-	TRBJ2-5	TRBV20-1	CSASDGVGETQYF	TGCAGTGCTAGTGACGGGGTTGGGGAGACCCAGTACTTC
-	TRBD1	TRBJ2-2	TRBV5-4	CASSFETGANTGELFF	TGTGCCAGCAGCTTTGAGACAGGGGCGAACACCGGGGAGCTGTTTTTT
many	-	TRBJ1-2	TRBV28	CATPEGIGGYTF	TGTGCCACCCCGGAAGGAATCGGTGGCTACACCTTC
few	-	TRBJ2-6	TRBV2	CASSEPRAGANVLTF	TGTGCCAGCAGTGAACCCCGCGCGGGGGCCAACGTCCTGACTTTC
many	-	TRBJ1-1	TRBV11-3	CASSLDPANTEAFF	TGTGCCAGCAGCTTAGATCCAGCAAACACTGAAGCTTTCTTT
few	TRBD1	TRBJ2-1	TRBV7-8	CASSPWGQGAGHEQFF	TGTGCCAGCAGCCCCTGGGGACAGGGGGCCGGGCATGAGCAGTTCTTC
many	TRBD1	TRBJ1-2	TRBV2	CASRAQGAHYGYTF	TGTGCCAGCAGGGCACAGGGGGCCCACTATGGCTACACCTTC
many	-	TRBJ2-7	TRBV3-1	CASSLTGNEQYF	TGTGCCAGCAGCTTGACGGGAAACGAGCAGTACTTC
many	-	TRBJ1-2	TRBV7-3	CASSPLPQGHGYTF	TGTGCCAGCAGCCCTCTTCCCCAGGGCCATGGCTACACCTTC
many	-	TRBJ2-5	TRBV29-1	CSVVPGETQYF	TGCAGCGTTGTGCCGGGAGAGACCCAGTACTTC
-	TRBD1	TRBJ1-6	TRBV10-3	CAISTGQGHSPLHF	TGTGCCATCAGTACGGGACAGGGACATTCACCCCTCCACTTT
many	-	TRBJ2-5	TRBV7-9	CASSLTVETQYF	TGTGCCAGCAGCTTAACAGTAGAGACCCAGTACTTC
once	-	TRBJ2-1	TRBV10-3	CAISSSGTGIRNEQFF	TGTGCCATCAGTAGTTCCGGGACCGGCATTCGCAATGAGCAGTTCTTC
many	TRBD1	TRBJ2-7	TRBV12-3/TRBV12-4	CASSPGTGLTGQYF	TGTGCCAGCAGTCCCGGGACAGGACTGACTGGGCAGTACTTC
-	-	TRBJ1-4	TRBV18	CASSPPLQVIPKLFF	TGTGCCAGCTCACCACCGTTACAGGTTATTCCCAAACTGTTTTTT
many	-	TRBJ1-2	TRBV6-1	CASQNSDYGYTF	TGTGCCAGCCAAAACTCAGACTATGGCTACACCTTC
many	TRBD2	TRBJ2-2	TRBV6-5	CASSSASGGLGVTGELFF	TGTGCCAGCAGTTCAGCTAGCGGGGGACTTGGGGTCACCGGGGAGCTGTTTTTT
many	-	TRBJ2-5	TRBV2	CASSVGTQYF	TGTGCCAGCAGCGTGGGGACCCAGTACTTC
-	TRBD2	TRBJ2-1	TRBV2	CASSVGGVGNEQFF	TGTGCCAGCAGTGTCGGGGGGGTGGGAAATGAGCAGTTCTTC
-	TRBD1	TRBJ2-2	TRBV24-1	CATSDPGTGVTGELFF	TGTGCCACCAGTGATCCCGGGACAGGGGTCACCGGGGAGCTGTTTTTT
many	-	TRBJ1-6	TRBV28	CASSLLMAGSNSPLHF	TGTGCCAGCAGTTTACTAATGGCAGGGTCCAATTCACCCCTCCACTTT
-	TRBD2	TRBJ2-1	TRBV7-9	CASSLAVGGSSYNEQFF	TGTGCCAGCAGCTTAGCGGTGGGGGGGAGCTCCTACAATGAGCAGTTCTTC
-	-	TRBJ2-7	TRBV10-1	CASSERQSGYEQYF	TGCGCCAGCAGTGAGCGGCAGAGCGGCTACGAGCAGTACTTC
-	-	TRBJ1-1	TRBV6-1	CASSAIGYTEAFF	TGTGCCAGCAGTGCTATCGGATACACTGAAGCTTTCTTT
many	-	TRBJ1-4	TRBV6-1	CASKQGNNEKLFF	TGTGCCAGCAAACAGGGAAACAATGAAAAACTGTTTTTT
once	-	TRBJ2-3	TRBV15	CATSPGDPPRGTDTQYF	TGTGCCACCAGTCCAGGGGACCCACCCCGGGGCACAGATACGCAGTATTTT
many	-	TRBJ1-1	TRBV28	CASSLVQRNTEAFF	TGTGCCAGCAGTTTAGTACAGAGAAACACTGAAGCTTTCTTT
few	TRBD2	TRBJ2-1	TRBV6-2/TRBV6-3	CASSYSRGGPYNEQFF	TGTGCCAGCAGTTATTCTCGGGGAGGGCCCTACAATGAGCAGTTCTTC
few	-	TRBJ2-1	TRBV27	CASSFPGTKQFF	TGTGCCAGCAGTTTCCCCGGGACAAAGCAGTTCTTC
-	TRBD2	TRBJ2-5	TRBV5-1	CASSLEGASGTPGQETQYF	TGCGCCAGCAGCTTGGAGGGGGCTAGCGGGACCCCAGGCCAAGAGACCCAGTACTTC
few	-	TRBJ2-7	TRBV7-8	CASSLVGSNPYEQYF	TGTGCCAGCAGCTTAGTAGGGAGTAACCCCTACGAGCAGTACTTC
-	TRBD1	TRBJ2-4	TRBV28	CASSTGTAIAKNIQYF	TGTGCCAGCAGTACCGGGACAGCCATAGCCAAAAACATTCAGTACTTC
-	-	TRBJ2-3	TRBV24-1	CATSDFQDTDTQYF	TGTGCCACCAGTGATTTTCAAGACACAGATACGCAGTATTTT
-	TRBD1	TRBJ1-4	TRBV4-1	CASSFAGTGVEKLFF	TGCGCCAGCAGCTTCGCCGGGACAGGGGTCGAAAAACTGTTTTTT
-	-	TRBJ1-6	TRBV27	CASSLGGFGSPLHF	TGTGCCAGCAGTTTGGGTGGTTTCGGTTCACCCCTCCACTTT
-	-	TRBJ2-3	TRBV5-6	CASSLRNGNTDTQYF	TGTGCCAGCAGCTTGAGGAACGGCAACACAGATACGCAGTATTTT
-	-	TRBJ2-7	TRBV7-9	CASSSEGQTFPYEQYF	TGTGCCAGCAGCTCAGAGGGCCAGACCTTTCCCTACGAGCAGTACTTC
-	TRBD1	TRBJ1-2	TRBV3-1	CASSLSIQGQPYGYTF	TGTGCCAGCAGCCTTTCAATACAGGGGCAGCCCTATGGCTACACCTTC
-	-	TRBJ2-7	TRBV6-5	CASSYGGTSYEQYF	TGTGCCAGCAGTTACGGAGGGACCTCCTACGAGCAGTACTTC
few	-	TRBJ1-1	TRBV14	CASSQWDQRSEAFF	TGTGCCAGCAGCCAATGGGACCAGCGGTCTGAAGCTTTCTTT